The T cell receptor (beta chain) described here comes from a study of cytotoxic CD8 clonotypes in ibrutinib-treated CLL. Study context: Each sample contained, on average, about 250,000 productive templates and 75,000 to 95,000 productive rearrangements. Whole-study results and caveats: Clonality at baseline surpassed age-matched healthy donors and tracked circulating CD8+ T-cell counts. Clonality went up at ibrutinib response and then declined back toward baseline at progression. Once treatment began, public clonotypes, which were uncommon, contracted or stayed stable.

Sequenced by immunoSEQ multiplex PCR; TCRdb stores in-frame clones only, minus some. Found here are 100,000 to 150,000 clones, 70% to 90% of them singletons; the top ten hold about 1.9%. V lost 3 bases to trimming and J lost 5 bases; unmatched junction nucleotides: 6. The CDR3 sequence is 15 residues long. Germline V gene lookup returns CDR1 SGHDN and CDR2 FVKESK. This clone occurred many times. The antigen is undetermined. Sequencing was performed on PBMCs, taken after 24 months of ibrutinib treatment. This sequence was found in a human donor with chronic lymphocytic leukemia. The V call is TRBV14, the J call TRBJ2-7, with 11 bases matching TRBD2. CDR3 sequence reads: CASSQLAGGRHEQYF. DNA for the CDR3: TGTGCCAGCAGCCAGTTAGCGGGAGGGCGTCACGAGCAGTACTTC. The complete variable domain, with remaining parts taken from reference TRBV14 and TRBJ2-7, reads EAGVTQFPSHSVIEKGQTVTLRCDPISGHDNLYWYRRVMGKEIKFLLHFVKESKQDESGMPNNRFLAERTGGTYSTLKVQPAELEDSGVYFCASSQLAGGRHEQYFGPGTRLTVT.